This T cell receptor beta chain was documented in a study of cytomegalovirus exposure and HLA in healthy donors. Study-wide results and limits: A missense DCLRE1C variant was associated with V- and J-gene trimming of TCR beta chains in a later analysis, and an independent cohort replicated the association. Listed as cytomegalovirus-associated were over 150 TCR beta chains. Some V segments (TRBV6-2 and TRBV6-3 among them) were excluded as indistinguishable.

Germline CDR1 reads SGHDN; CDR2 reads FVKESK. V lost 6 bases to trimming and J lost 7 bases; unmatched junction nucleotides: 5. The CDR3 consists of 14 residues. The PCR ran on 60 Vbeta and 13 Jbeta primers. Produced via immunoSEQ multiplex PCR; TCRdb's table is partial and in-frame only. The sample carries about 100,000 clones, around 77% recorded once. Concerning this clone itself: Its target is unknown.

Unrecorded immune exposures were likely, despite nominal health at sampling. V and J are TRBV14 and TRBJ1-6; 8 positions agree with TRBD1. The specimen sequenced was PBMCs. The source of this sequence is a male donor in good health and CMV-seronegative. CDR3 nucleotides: TGTGCCAGCAGACAGACAGGGGCAAATTCACCCCTCCACTTT. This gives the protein CASRQTGANSPLHF. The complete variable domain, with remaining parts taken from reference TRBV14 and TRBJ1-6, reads EAGVTQFPSHSVIEKGQTVTLRCDPISGHDNLYWYRRVMGKEIKFLLHFVKESKQDESGMPNNRFLAERTGGTYSTLKVQPAELEDSGVYFCASRQTGANSPLHFGNGTRLTVT.